Each of the 29 T cell receptor beta chains below was sequenced from the same sample in a study of shared clonotypes between healthy human individuals. The data were produced by immunoSEQ multiplex PCR, yet TCRdb's version contains in-frame clones alone and is incomplete. The sample includes roughly 2,000,000 clones, less than 95% seen only once; the top ten take 0.9% to 1.5%. Naive-designated CD8 cells lacked CD45RO, were positively enriched for CCR7, and omitted terminally differentiated effector memory CD45RA+ cells. Specimen: naive CD8+ T cells sorted from blood. These receptors were taken from a man between 18 and 29 years old in good health.

The genes are TRBV9 and TRBJ1-4; weak D call: TRBD1 (5 bases). The germline V gene has CDR1 SGDLS and CDR2 YYNGEE. V lost 3 bases to trimming and J lost 4 bases, with 13 bases between them. CDR3 length: 15 residues. The CDR3 loop is CASSEGASGNEKLFF. CDR3 nucleotide sequence: TGTGCCAGCAGCGAAGGGGCTTCGGGTAATGAAAAACTGTTTTTT.

The chain links TRBV7-9 to TRBJ1-5; D not resolved. Germline V gives CDR1 SEHNR, CDR2 FQNEAQ (reference sequence). The length of the CDR3 is 18 residues. Trimming stripped 7 bases from V and 1 base from J, with 23 bases between. The CDR3 loop reads CASTQKGSGFGSNQPQHF. CDR3 DNA: TGTGCCAGCACCCAAAAAGGTTCGGGGTTTGGAAGCAATCAGCCCCAGCATTTT.

The CDR3: CASSLGDHEQFF. The CDR3 coding sequence is TGTGCCAGCAGCTTAGGGGACCATGAGCAGTTCTTC. The chain recombines TRBV13 with TRBJ2-1; no reliable D call. V lost 0 bases, J lost 8 bases, and 5 bases lay in between. The CDR3 contains 12 residues. Germline values: CDR1 PRHDT, CDR2 FYEKMQ (reference sequence).

The V gene is TRBV13, the J gene TRBJ2-7, with D hard to call. The germline gives CDR1 PRHDT, CDR2 FYEKMQ (reference sequence). The ends were cut back, 1 base at V and 6 bases at J, with 7 bases in the middle. The CDR3 spans 12 residues. CDR3 protein: CASSLAAPEQYF. Written as DNA, the CDR3 is TGTGCCAGCAGCTTAGCCGCGCCCGAGCAGTACTTC. Filled out from reference TRBV13 and TRBJ2-7, the complete variable domain reads AAGVIQSPRHLIKEKRETATLKCYPIPRHDTVYWYQQGPGQDPQFLISFYEKMQSDKGSIPDRFSAQQFSDYHSELNMSSLELGDSALYFCASSLAAPEQYFGPGTRLTVT.

A word on this clone: Other DNA sequences in the same sample also yield this CDR3. The chain is built from TRBV5-1 and TRBJ2-3, with 7 nucleotides matching TRBD2. The germline V gene has CDR1 SGHRS and CDR2 YFSETQ. The CDR3 runs to 15 residues. V lost 0 bases to trimming and J lost 4 bases; unmatched junction nucleotides: 5. The CDR3 DNA sequence: TGCGCCAGCAGCTTGGAGGGAGGGGTAGCAGATACGCAGTATTTT. Its protein product is CASSLEGGVADTQYF.

About this clone: Other DNA sequences within the sample encode an identical CDR3. The genes are TRBV5-1 and TRBJ2-7; the match to TRBD1 covers 7 bases. Trimming removed 0 bases from V and 1 base from J; junction bases left unmatched: 4. The CDR3 is 15 amino acids. The germline gives CDR1 SGHRS, CDR2 YFSETQ. CDR3 protein: CASSLELGQSYEQYF. The CDR3 DNA reads TGCGCCAGCAGCTTGGAACTGGGACAGTCCTACGAGCAGTACTTC.

The CDR3 region has the DNA TGTGCCAGCAGTGAAGCGGTAGCGGGGGGACTCGATGAGCAGTTCTTC. Translated, it gives CASSEAVAGGLDEQFF. The chain employs TRBV6-1 and TRBJ2-1; 10 positions agree with TRBD2. The V gene's germline CDR1 is MNHNS and CDR2 SASEGT. Unmatched junction bases numbered 7, after V lost 0 bases and J lost 8 bases. CDR3 length: 16 residues.

V and J are TRBV28 and TRBJ2-1; maybe TRBD2 (6 bases). The CDR3 covers 11 residues. Trimming shortened V by 6 bases and J by 9 bases, and 9 bases separated the two germline ends. The germline V gene has CDR1 MDHEN and CDR2 SYDVKM. CDR3 coding DNA: TGTGCCAGCAGGGGAGGAGTTGAGCAGTTCTTC. As protein: CASRGGVEQFF.

In regard to this clone: Within the sample, other DNA sequences also encode this same CDR3. The chain joins TRBV10-1 to TRBJ2-7; no clear D. The V end lost 0 bases, the J end lost 1 base, and 4 bases lay between the germline ends. Germline V CDR1 and CDR2: WNHNN, SYGVQD (reference sequence). The CDR3 extends over 13 amino acids. DNA of the CDR3: TGCGCCAGCAGTGAGTCGGTTTCCTACGAGCAGTACTTC. Its protein product is CASSESVSYEQYF.

V and J are TRBV13 and TRBJ2-1; TRBD1 matches 8 bases. The CDR3 is 13 residues long. The trim removed 1 base at V and 11 bases at J, leaving 4 bases unmatched. Germline V gives CDR1 PRHDT, CDR2 FYEKMQ (reference sequence). CDR3 sequence: CASSLDQGAQQFF. CDR3 coding DNA: TGTGCCAGCAGCTTAGATCAGGGGGCGCAGCAGTTCTTC. Combining the CDR3 with reference TRBV13 and TRBJ2-1 gives the whole variable domain AAGVIQSPRHLIKEKRETATLKCYPIPRHDTVYWYQQGPGQDPQFLISFYEKMQSDKGSIPDRFSAQQFSDYHSELNMSSLELGDSALYFCASSLDQGAQQFFGPGTRLTVL.

The V gene is TRBV19, the J gene TRBJ1-1; no firm D call. This CDR3 region has 12 residues. V shed 8 bases and J shed 2 bases, with 9 bases lying between them. CDR1 is LNHDA and CDR2 is SQIVND in the germline V gene (reference sequence). The DNA for the CDR3 is TGTGCCAGTTTCCTCGGAAACACTGAAGCTTTCTTT. Its translation is CASFLGNTEAFF.

With respect to this clone: The sample contains more than one DNA sequence encoding this CDR3. The rearrangement uses TRBV6-5 and TRBJ2-2; no clear D gene. The CDR3 covers 15 residues. V gave up 2 bases and J gave up 2 bases, with 9 bases separating them. Per germline, CDR1 MNHEY and CDR2 SVGAGI. The CDR3 DNA sequence: TGTGCCAGCAGTTACGTTTGGGAAAACACCGGGGAGCTGTTTTTT. Amino acids: CASSYVWENTGELFF.

This sequence joins TRBV6-6 and TRBJ2-5; a weak D match, TRBD2 (6 bases). Trimming left V 6 bases short and J 13 bases short, with 27 bases between. Germline CDR1 and CDR2: MNHNY and SVGAGI (reference sequence). The CDR3 length is 15 residues. The CDR3 DNA reads TGTGCCAGCAGCCTTATAGCGGAGGGGCCCGCCGGATTGTACTTC. Translated, it gives CASSLIAEGPAGLYF.

CDR3 residues: CASSPLASGGSSDTQYF. CDR3 nucleotide sequence: TGTGCCAGCAGTCCCCTGGCTAGCGGGGGATCTTCAGATACGCAGTATTTT. The rearrangement links TRBV27 to TRBJ2-3, with 10 bases that match TRBD2. There are 17 residues in the CDR3. V dropped 5 bases and J dropped 4; count of bases not matched to a gene: 12. Germline CDR1 and CDR2: MNHEY and SMNVEV (reference sequence).

As for this clone: Within the sample, other DNA sequences also encode this same CDR3. The chain is built from TRBV4-1 and TRBJ2-7; the match to TRBD1 covers 9 bases. The CDR3 covers 14 residues. Germline trimming cut 4 bases from V and 3 bases from J; bases unmatched to any gene: 4. CDR1 is MGHRA, CDR2 YSYEKL, per germline. This chain's CDR3 is CASSPGQGIYEQYF. The CDR3 DNA reads as TGCGCCAGCAGCCCCGGACAGGGGATCTACGAGCAGTACTTC.

This chain links TRBV7-8 with TRBJ2-7; TRBD2 is a possible D gene (6 bases). The CDR3 has 14 amino acids. Looked up from germline, CDR1 is SGHVS and CDR2 is FQNEAQ. V dropped 4 bases and J dropped 3 bases, with 13 bases sitting between them. The CDR3 is CASSYGPGVYEQYF. The CDR3 coding sequence is TGTGCCAGCAGCTACGGACCGGGGGTCTACGAGCAGTACTTC.

The CDR3 spells CSVEDQTSLTYEQYF. The CDR3 nucleotides read TGCAGCGTTGAAGATCAGACATCGTTGACCTACGAGCAGTACTTC. This chain connects TRBV29-1 to TRBJ2-7; D gene uncertain. CDR1 SQVTM and CDR2 ANQGSEA come from the germline V gene. Deletions cut 0 bases from V and 2 bases from J, with 14 bases between. The CDR3 extends over 15 amino acids.

The V call is TRBV28, the J call TRBJ2-7; tentative D call: TRBD2 (6 bases). CDR1 is MDHEN and CDR2 is SYDVKM in the germline V gene. Trimming cost V 4 bases and J 7 bases, with 17 bases left between them. This CDR3 has 14 amino acids. For the CDR3, the DNA is TGTGCCAGCAGTTCGGGAGTGGGCCCTATAGAGCAGTACTTC. As protein: CASSSGVGPIEQYF. The complete variable domain, with remaining parts taken from reference TRBV28 and TRBJ2-7, reads DVKVTQSSRYLVKRTGEKVFLECVQDMDHENMFWYRQDPGLGLRLIYFSYDVKMKEKGDIPEGYSVSREKKERFSLILESASTNQTSMYLCASSSGVGPIEQYFGPGTRLTVT.

The V and J genes are TRBV9 and TRBJ2-7, with a possible D match to TRBD2 (6 bases). Trimming stripped 4 bases from V and 1 base from J, with 18 bases between. This CDR3 has 16 amino acids. The germline gives CDR1 SGDLS, CDR2 YYNGEE. The CDR3 sequence is CASSPVEGRGSYEQYF. The CDR3 region has the DNA TGTGCCAGCAGCCCTGTGGAGGGTAGAGGTTCCTACGAGCAGTACTTC.

The chain couples TRBV7-9 to TRBJ2-1, with 7 bases aligning to TRBD2. CDR3 length: 16 amino acids. Losses at the gene ends were 1 base for V and 2 bases for J; bases not matched to a gene: 5. The germline V gene has CDR1 SEHNR and CDR2 FQNEAQ (reference sequence). CDR3 DNA: TGTGCCAGCAGCTTAGTTGGGAGGGGACCCTACAATGAGCAGTTCTTC. It specifies CASSLVGRGPYNEQFF.

The table lists this clone with a count of one. J is TRBJ1-2 and V is TRBV7-2; 8 bases match TRBD1. This CDR3 has 15 residues. Losses at the gene ends were 5 bases for V and 0 bases for J; bases not matched to a gene: 5. Looked up from germline, CDR1 is SGHTA and CDR2 is FQGNSA. CDR3 bases: TGTGCCAGCAGCACACTGACAGGGGCTAACTATGGCTACACCTTC. Its translation is CASSTLTGANYGYTF. Full variable domain (remainder filled in from reference TRBV7-2 and TRBJ1-2): GAGVSQSPSNKVTEKGKDVELRCDPISGHTALYWYRQSLGQGLEFLIYFQGNSAPDKSGLPSDRFSAERTGGSVSTLTIQRTQQEDSAVYLCASSTLTGANYGYTFGSGTRLTVV.

The chain uses TRBV11-2 and TRBJ2-1, with D perhaps matching TRBD2 (5 bases). The V and J ends lost 3 bases and 0 bases respectively, with 12 bases between them. The CDR3 extends over 16 amino acids. CDR1 is SGHAT and CDR2 is FQNNGV in the germline V gene. The CDR3 nucleotides are TGTGCCAGCAGCTTGATGGACTCAAGCTCCTACAATGAGCAGTTCTTC. This sequence encodes CASSLMDSSSYNEQFF.

In DNA form, the CDR3 reads TGTGCCAGCAGTTTAATAGGAGACAGCTACCTCTACGAGCAGTACTTC. Amino acid sequence: CASSLIGDSYLYEQYF. This sequence joins TRBV27 and TRBJ2-7; D is perhaps TRBD1 (5 bases). Per germline, CDR1 MNHEY and CDR2 SMNVEV (reference sequence). V lost 2 bases and J 3 bases, leaving 17 bases between the germline ends. This CDR3 is 16 amino acids long.

This sequence joins TRBV25-1 and TRBJ1-1, with D possibly being TRBD1 (5 bases). With 5 bases removed from V and 4 bases from J, the gap between germline ends came to 11 bases. This CDR3 region has 13 residues. Germline lookup yields CDR1 MGHDK and CDR2 SYGVNS. The CDR3 DNA reads as TGTGCCAGCAGTCATCATGGGGCCACTGAAGCTTTCTTT. This sequence encodes CASSHHGATEAFF. Drawing the rest from reference TRBV25-1 and TRBJ1-1, the complete variable domain is EADIYQTPRYLVIGTGKKITLECSQTMGHDKMYWYQQDPGMELHLIHYSYGVNSTEKGDLSSESTVSRIRTEHFPLTLESARPSHTSQYLCASSHHGATEAFFGQGTRLTVV.

This rearrangement joins TRBV29-1 to TRBJ1-4; D gene uncertain. CDR1 is SQVTM, CDR2 ANQGSEA, per germline. Trimming left V 2 bases short and J 12 bases short, with 10 bases between. The CDR3 length is 11 residues. In nucleotides, the CDR3 is TGCAGCGTTGAATTGGGCATGGAACTGTTTTTT. It translates to CSVELGMELFF.

The chain couples TRBV7-9 to TRBJ2-2; 9 bases match TRBD1. V was clipped by 4 bases and J by 4 bases; unmatched bases: 4. This CDR3 is 15 amino acids long. Germline lookup yields CDR1 SEHNR and CDR2 FQNEAQ (reference sequence). CDR3 loop: CASSYLQGATGELFF. The CDR3 region has the DNA TGTGCCAGCAGCTACTTACAGGGGGCCACCGGGGAGCTGTTTTTT.

The chain has TRBV2 and TRBJ2-7, with 12 bases that match TRBD1. In germline, CDR1 is SNHLY, CDR2 FYNNEI. With V trimmed by 6 bases and J by 6 bases, 9 bases remained unmatched. The CDR3 consists of 15 residues. CDR3 nucleotides: TGTGCCAGCAGCCCGGGACAGGGGGCATTGCGCGAGCAGTACTTC. Amino acids: CASSPGQGALREQYF. Based on the CDR3 plus reference TRBV2 and TRBJ2-7, the full variable domain is EPEVTQTPSHQVTQMGQEVILRCVPISNHLYFYWYRQILGQKVEFLVSFYNNEISEKSEIFDDQFSVERPDGSNFTLKIRSTKLEDSAMYFCASSPGQGALREQYFGPGTRLTVT.

With respect to this clone: The same CDR3 also results from other DNA sequences found in this sample. The rearrangement uses TRBV27 and TRBJ2-3, with D perhaps matching TRBD1 (6 bases). The CDR3 runs 14 residues. V lost 2 bases and J 1 base, leaving 7 bases between the germline ends. In germline, CDR1 is MNHEY, CDR2 SMNVEV (reference sequence). CDR3 sequence reads: CASSLQGRTDTQYF. DNA for the CDR3: TGTGCCAGCAGTTTACAGGGGCGCACAGATACGCAGTATTTT.

Comment on this clone: Other DNA sequences within the sample encode an identical CDR3. The rearrangement uses TRBV9 and TRBJ2-1; D unclear. Germline V gene sequence: CDR1 SGDLS, CDR2 YYNGEE. The V gene lost 0 bases and the J gene lost 9 bases, with 4 bases spanning the gap. The CDR3 covers 11 residues. CDR3 loop: CASSVGPEQFF. In DNA, the CDR3 is TGTGCCAGCAGCGTAGGTCCTGAGCAGTTCTTC.